This T cell receptor (beta chain) was retrieved from a study of PD-1 blockade in classical Hodgkin lymphoma. Deletions cut 5 bases from V and 5 bases from J, with 15 bases between. The CDR3 has 13 residues. Per germline, CDR1 SQVTM and CDR2 ANQGSEA. Described time point: cycle 4 day 1 (C4D1), after less than seven weeks of nivolumab. Brentuximab vedotin exposure varied among the patients, all of whom had relapsed after autologous stem cell transplantation. Method: immunoSEQ multiplex PCR; TCRdb's copy keeps in-frame clones and lacks some. This sample has 45,000 to 55,000 clones, with around four fifths found just once. This clone showed up just a few times.

V usage is TRBV29-1 and J usage is TRBJ2-5; D may be TRBD1 (5 bases). The sequencing here drew on peripheral blood mononuclear cells (PBMCs), taken before the fourth cycle of nivolumab. The source is a human donor with classical Hodgkin lymphoma. The CDR3 protein is CSVPTDATETQYF. The DNA of the CDR3 is TGCAGCGTTCCGACAGATGCTACGGAGACCCAGTACTTC. The complete variable domain, with remaining parts taken from reference TRBV29-1 and TRBJ2-5, reads SAVISQKPSRDICQRGTSLTIQCQVDSQVTMMFWYRQQPGQSLTLIATANQGSEATYESGFVIDKFPISRPNLTFSTLTVSNMSPEDSSIYLCSVPTDATETQYFGPGTRLLVL.